The following is a T cell receptor beta chain sequence with its context. Which antigen it targets is not known. Base qualities are not provided; no much larger clone lies one nucleotide away. The donors were healthy, HIV-negative adults with no recently reported acute infections or vaccinations. Every donor was a Caucasian adult residing in Nashville, Tennessee, USA. CD4+ T cells were enriched by magnetic negative selection; naive cells were then positively selected on CD45RA, and the negative fraction formed the memory subset. After blood collection by leukapheresis, PBMCs were isolated using Ficoll-Histopaque density gradient centrifugation and then cryopreserved in the vapor phase of liquid nitrogen. Analytical flow cytometry was used to check the purity and quantity of each magnetically sorted T cell population. Genomic DNA was isolated from every sorted fraction and measured by UV absorbance on a Nanodrop 2000c.

TCR CDR3 regions were amplified from genomic DNA by multiplex PCR using the deep immunoSEQ assay. Extracted genomic DNA from each cell subset was distributed evenly across all wells of several immunoSEQ 96-well plates, and each plate was treated as a replicate. For sorted subsets, each replicate PCR was loaded with approximately 190 ng genomic DNA, equivalent to 25,000 to 35,000 T cell genomes. Purified libraries were quantified with a Qubit 3.0 fluorometer, sized on a Bioanalyzer 2100, and re-quantified with the KAPA Library Quantification kit. A separate single-read 150-cycle Illumina NextSeq 550 flow cell was used to sequence each immunoSEQ 96-well plate. Processing in the source paper ran as follows. Because the immunoSEQ output held only junctional sequences and lacked quality scores, the filtering could not match the filtering applied to full-length reads. Sequences were annotated with PyIR, a Python wrapper for IgBLAST v1.9, using IMGT germline references to assign V/J genes and CDR3. Reads were filtered out if the reads had weak V/J assignments (E-value above 1e-6), no CDR3, stop codons, out-of-frame junctions, or ambiguous translated residues. V3J clonotypes were defined by identical inferred V gene, J gene, and CDR3 amino acid sequence. Percentage overlap between repertoires was computed as shared unique clonotypes divided by the size of the smaller repertoire. RTK rarefaction, the Chao1 estimator, and Recon v2.1 estimates of unobserved clonotypes were used to assess repertoire richness. For all TCRbeta clonotypes obtained by the gDNA method from a few donors, generation probabilities were computed with OLGA. TCRdb took over this immuneACCESS table, retaining in-frame rearrangements with V and J assigned. Such tables are incomplete; in checked studies, under half of the missing clones stem from an unresolved V gene, and the remainder is unexplained. V and J calls and clone size are given by that table; D and trimming were obtained from the DNA. The sample table lists some 1.5 million clones, 96% of them with a count of one. Of the sample, roughly 1.1% is held by the ten largest clones.

This entry belongs to a study of shared clonotypes between healthy human individuals (dated by TCRdb to between 2020 and 2021). Study-wide context: A couple of women and a few men aged 18 to 49 years were included in the cohort. Leukapheresis yielded between about 0.94 and 8.9 billion PBMCs per donor. To estimate repertoire size and how much clonotypes are shared between individuals, the study performed deep sequencing of blood TCR repertoires from a handful of healthy adults. Different laboratories and diverse techniques were used to prepare libraries and sequence TCR repertoires, to increase sequencing depth and limit assay-specific biases. Per donor, three plates each were used for CD4 naive and CD4 memory, two for CD8 naive, and one for CD8 memory. Summary of the overall study and its limitations: Larger estimated clonotype richness was generally found for naive subsets than for memory subsets. When a few donors were compared, the shared fraction of clonotypes was 5% to 6.5% for naive CD4, around 3.5% for naive CD8, roughly 2.5% for memory CD4, and 0.35% to 0.4% for memory CD8. Even with the large sequencing depth, rarefaction of the sorted-subset datasets indicated that sequencing was incomplete. Higher generation probabilities were observed for clonotypes shared by all four sorted-subset donors than for non-shared clonotypes. The small number of donors limited the genetic and exposure-history diversity represented. Sampling was restricted to blood, and TCR repertoires in tissues likely differ from the TCR repertoires found in blood. Pairwise subsampling led to the expectation that sequencing depth would affect the degree of clonotype sharing among donors.

Reading the germline V gene gives CDR1 ENHRY and CDR2 SYGVKD. The CDR3, cysteine through phenylalanine, is 14 amino acids long. The DNA shown is the 42-base CDR3, in frame from base 1. Clipping removes 3 bases from V and 7 bases from J, with 6 as the unmatched junction base count. Rearrangement joined TRBV10-3 to TRBJ2-5; 9 junctional bases match TRBD2. The sequence derives from a man aged 25 to 45 in good health. Sequenced: naive CD4+ T cells sorted from blood. The sample's cell subset or site label, decoded: CD45RA+ positively selected. Here is the DNA: TGTGCCATCAGTGAAATAGCGGGAGTGGGGACCCAGTACTTC. This encodes CAISEIAGVGTQYF.